Reported below is one TCR beta chain. The sample comes from a study of cytomegalovirus exposure and HLA in healthy donors. PCR primers comprised 60 Vbeta and 13 Jbeta primers. Only in-frame clones appear in the TCRdb table, and some are missing; sequencing was by immunoSEQ multiplex PCR. The table shows 150,000 to 200,000 clones, with 75% to 80% occurring only once. Germline lookup yields CDR1 SGHTA and CDR2 FQGNSA. This CDR3 comprises 15 residues. V lost 1 base and J lost 8, with 14 bases in between. Sequencing was done on a sample of PBMCs. The receptor was derived from a man aged 45-60 years in good health and CMV-seropositive. The chain is built from TRBV7-2 and TRBJ1-4; tentative D call: TRBD1 (6 bases). This CDR3 reads CASSLGGGSEEKLFF. The CDR3 DNA follows: TGTGCCAGCAGCTTAGGGGGGGGCAGCGAAGAAAAACTGTTTTTT.